This TCR beta chain is drawn from a study of T cells after yellow fever vaccination. Study overall: SMART-Seq v4 Ultra Low Input prepared libraries from low-cell fractions. Overall study results and limits: Within FACS-sorted repertoires, abundant clonotypes contaminating from the bulk population could be present.

In TCRdb, the 5' RACE reads were re-called with MiXCR into one record per CDR3 protein. Found here are some 320,000 distinct CDR3 sequences, more than 8.5% of them singletons; the top ten hold around 17%. The CDR3 contains 15 residues. The germline gives CDR1 SGHRS, CDR2 YFSETQ. V dropped 4 bases and J dropped 1; count of bases not matched to a gene: 5. This clonotype was recorded a few times. The target antigen is unknown. The starting material was PBMCs, obtained on the day of the first yellow fever vaccination. This chain joins TRBV5-1 and TRBJ2-5; 9 bases are shared with TRBD1. The TCR sequence derives from a man younger than 35 who received the YFV17D yellow fever vaccine. The CDR3 bases are TGCGCCAGCAGCCTATTGACAGGGGGCCAAGAGACCCAGTACTTC. Protein sequence: CASSLLTGGQETQYF.